A selection of T cell receptor beta chains follows, all from one sample in a study of Ad26.COV2.S vaccination and SARS-CoV-2 variants. The protocol was immunoSEQ multiplex PCR, while the TCRdb copy is restricted to in-frame clones and leaves out a portion. The sample records fewer than 400,000 clones, 75% to 90% being singletons. The source material was peripheral blood, sampled in a trial of Ad26.COV2.S vaccine versus placebo. The receptors originated from a person between 18 and 59 years old who received the Ad26.COV2.S COVID-19 vaccine or a placebo. CDR3s leave out the opening cysteine and the closing phenylalanine or tryptophan. Fields, in order: J gene, D gene, V gene, CDR3 protein. The D gene is left open where the match is weak.

TRBJ2-1,-,TRBV3-1/TRBV3-2,ASSPTRGLGRKQF
TRBJ1-1,-,TRBV28,ASSLGGRTEAF
TRBJ1-2,TRBD1,TRBV12-3/TRBV12-4,ASSQGQGRGYT
TRBJ1-2,-,TRBV18,ASSFPGHENYGYT
TRBJ2-5,TRBD2,TRBV6-5,ASSYTITSGSETQY
TRBJ2-1,-,TRBV2,ASATGKYNEQF
TRBJ1-2,-,TRBV12-3/TRBV12-4,ASSFRARYGYT
TRBJ2-5,-,TRBV13,ASSLNARPLISETQY
TRBJ1-1,TRBD1,TRBV6-5,ASTLEGTVNTEAF
TRBJ1-1,-,TRBV4-1,ASSEFMNTEAF
TRBJ1-5,-,TRBV19,ASSMYPEGNQPQH
TRBJ1-4,TRBD1,TRBV19,ASQGAKATNEKLF
TRBJ1-6,TRBD1,TRBV9,ASSDSGGPSSPLH
TRBJ1-6,-,TRBV6-2/TRBV6-3,ASSSRQNDSPLH
TRBJ2-2,-,TRBV6-2/TRBV6-3,ASSYSHRDGGELF
TRBJ1-1,-,TRBV6-1,ASSEKAITEAF
TRBJ1-1,-,TRBV10-3,ATSRGGVAWNTEAF
TRBJ1-5,-,TRBV3-1/TRBV3-2,ASSPNRRGQPQH
TRBJ2-1,-,TRBV20-1,SAIGNSEQF
TRBJ2-2,-,TRBV24-1,ATSDSQDVGELF
TRBJ2-7,-,TRBV4-1,ASSQDLGYEQY
TRBJ2-1,-,TRBV2,ASSTRGTVDEQF
TRBJ2-5,TRBD2,TRBV4-3,ASSLVAGRFETQY
TRBJ1-1,-,TRBV7-2,ASSLEIGGYTEAF
TRBJ1-5,-,TRBV7-6,ASSRGLFNQPQH
TRBJ1-4,TRBD1,TRBV5-1,ASSLVGTGAANEKLF
TRBJ1-4,-,TRBV6-5,ASSFLPTGGNEKLF
TRBJ1-4,-,TRBV18,ASSPSGSTTNEKLF
TRBJ2-1,TRBD2,TRBV6-4,ASSDLAGGIYNEQF
TRBJ2-5,TRBD2,TRBV30,AWSLAGIETQY
TRBJ2-5,TRBD1,TRBV19,ASRDRGSETQY
TRBJ2-6,-,TRBV12-5,ASGLGLSGANVLT
TRBJ2-1,-,TRBV5-1,ASSLGQDLYNEQF
TRBJ2-5,TRBD1,TRBV5-1,ASSTGQEQETQY
TRBJ2-1,-,TRBV9,ASSVGTEDEQF
TRBJ2-1,-,TRBV19,ASNRKAAGNEQF
TRBJ2-5,TRBD1,TRBV13,ASSPDRDQETQY
TRBJ1-4,-,TRBV11-2,ASSLGLIPTTNEKLF
TRBJ1-5,-,TRBV5-8,ASSGGMITNQPQH
TRBJ2-3,-,TRBV6-2/TRBV6-3,ASSWGGRPDTQY
TRBJ2-7,-,TRBV10-3,AIRDTAYEQY
TRBJ1-3,-,TRBV19,ATWVTAYSGNTIY
TRBJ1-2,-,TRBV5-1,ASSLVVANYGYT
TRBJ2-2,-,TRBV9,ASSPRVANTGELF
TRBJ2-7,-,TRBV6-2/TRBV6-3,ASSSGEQY
TRBJ2-5,-,TRBV7-9,ASSSGRLQETQY
TRBJ2-3,TRBD1,TRBV4-3,ASSPTTGGRGTDTQY
TRBJ1-2,-,TRBV13,ASSSTSRYGYT
TRBJ2-7,-,TRBV5-1,ASSLVGPTYEQY
TRBJ2-3,-,TRBV30,ALNRGPTDTQY
TRBJ1-1,-,TRBV10-1,ASIVTGGDTEAF
TRBJ2-3,TRBD1,TRBV11-2,ASSLGQGYTDTQY
TRBJ1-4,-,TRBV14,ASSHHREDNEKLF
TRBJ1-4,TRBD1,TRBV7-9,ASSSRTGAYEKLF
TRBJ2-1,-,TRBV20-1,SAPPFHEQF
TRBJ2-1,TRBD1,TRBV25-1,ASLPWDREVSTDEQF
TRBJ1-1,-,TRBV6-4,ASSHTENTEAF
TRBJ1-1,-,TRBV9,ASSVGDRVITEAF
TRBJ2-7,-,TRBV18,ASSRWVPRDYEQY
TRBJ2-3,-,TRBV15,ATSRDPRGVTDTQY